This T cell receptor (beta chain) was sequenced for a study of blood T cell repertoires in COVID-19. Background on the study: Italy, Spain and the United States were the sources of the convalescent and acute COVID-19 samples.

In the original workflow: Amplification from reference gene primers served as the basis for estimated nucleated cell counts. The assay was immunoSEQ multiplex PCR, and TCRdb's table has in-frame clones only and misses some. V and J calls and clone size are those listed in that table; D and trimming were worked out from the DNA. The data show almost 200,000 clones, 70% to 90% seen once. The source is a woman between 65 and 79 years old with acute or convalescent COVID-19. Specimen: peripheral blood.

In DNA form, the CDR3 reads TGTGCCACCAGGGACACTTCTAGCACAGATACGCAGTATTTT. Its translation: CATRDTSSTDTQYF. V and J are TRBV6-5 and TRBJ2-3; D perhaps matches TRBD1 (6 bases). From germline, CDR1 is MNHEY and CDR2 SVGAGI. Deletions cut 10 bases from V and 0 bases from J, with 14 bases between. This CDR3 spans 14 amino acids.